The 3 T cell receptor beta chains below come from one sample, sequenced in a study of T-cell memory formation after mild COVID-19. TCRdb re-called the 5' RACE reads through MiXCR, storing one row per CDR3 protein. Of 350,000 to 500,000 distinct CDR3 sequences in the sample, about a sixth were seen once. Sequencing input: PBMCs or a T cell subset sorted from them (not recorded which). The receptors come from a man younger than 30 who had mild COVID-19 (a few samples of this study predate the infection). Cell type and time point are not known.

The chain couples TRBV7-3 to TRBJ1-1; D gene uncertain. The V gene's germline CDR1 is SGHTA and CDR2 FQGTGA. This CDR3 contains 12 residues. V lost 3 bases, J lost 5 bases, and 7 bases lay in between. The CDR3, as DNA: TGTGCCAGCAGCTTCATCTGGACTGAAGCTTTCTTT. It translates to CASSFIWTEAFF.

The rearrangement joins TRBV5-1 to TRBJ1-1, with D perhaps matching TRBD1 (6 bases). Germline V CDR1 and CDR2: SGHRS, YFSETQ. The CDR3 is 14 amino acids. V lost 9 bases, J lost 1 base, and 16 bases lay in between. CDR3 DNA sequence: TGCGCCACCCGGATGGGAGGGGGGAACACTGAAGCTTTCTTT. It encodes CATRMGGGNTEAFF.

This clonotype has a count of ten or more. The chain has TRBV4-2 and TRBJ2-5, with D perhaps matching TRBD1 (6 bases). The V end lost 3 bases, the J end lost 5 bases, and 16 bases lay between the germline ends. The CDR3 spans 15 residues. CDR1 and CDR2 from the germline V gene are LGHNA and YNFKEQ. The CDR3 sequence: CASSQDSPTRETQYF. DNA for the CDR3: TGTGCCAGCAGCCAGGACAGTCCAACTCGGGAGACCCAGTACTTC.